This TCR beta chain derives from a study of OX40 agonist ivuxolimab in advanced cancers. Study background: The diagnoses of dose-escalation patients were hepatocellular carcinoma, melanoma, renal cell or head and neck cancer. From roughly 20 to 79 years was the age range, with a mean of roughly 64 years, and 65% to 90% were male.

Points from the study as a whole: Certain nonresponders additionally had low normalized T-cell clonal expansion.

There are a few counts of this clone. What it recognizes is unknown. V was clipped by 0 bases and J by 4 bases; unmatched bases: 15. Germline values: CDR1 MGHRA, CDR2 YSYEKL. The CDR3 length is 20 residues. Using immunoSEQ multiplex PCR, the repertoire was profiled, and TCRdb retains in-frame clones only, with some absent. The sample holds roughly 32,000 clones, over 75% seen once. The TCR originated in an adult with an advanced solid tumor such as melanoma, head and neck, liver or kidney cancer. The sequencing here drew on CD4+ or CD8+ T cells sorted from blood, taken in a trial of the OX40 agonist ivuxolimab. The rearrangement uses TRBV4-1 and TRBJ1-1; TRBD1 agrees at 12 bases. Written as DNA, the CDR3 is TGCGCCAGCAGCCAAGATGGGGCCGGGGGACAGGGGGCCTTCGGCACTGAAGCTTTCTTT. This codes for CASSQDGAGGQGAFGTEAFF.